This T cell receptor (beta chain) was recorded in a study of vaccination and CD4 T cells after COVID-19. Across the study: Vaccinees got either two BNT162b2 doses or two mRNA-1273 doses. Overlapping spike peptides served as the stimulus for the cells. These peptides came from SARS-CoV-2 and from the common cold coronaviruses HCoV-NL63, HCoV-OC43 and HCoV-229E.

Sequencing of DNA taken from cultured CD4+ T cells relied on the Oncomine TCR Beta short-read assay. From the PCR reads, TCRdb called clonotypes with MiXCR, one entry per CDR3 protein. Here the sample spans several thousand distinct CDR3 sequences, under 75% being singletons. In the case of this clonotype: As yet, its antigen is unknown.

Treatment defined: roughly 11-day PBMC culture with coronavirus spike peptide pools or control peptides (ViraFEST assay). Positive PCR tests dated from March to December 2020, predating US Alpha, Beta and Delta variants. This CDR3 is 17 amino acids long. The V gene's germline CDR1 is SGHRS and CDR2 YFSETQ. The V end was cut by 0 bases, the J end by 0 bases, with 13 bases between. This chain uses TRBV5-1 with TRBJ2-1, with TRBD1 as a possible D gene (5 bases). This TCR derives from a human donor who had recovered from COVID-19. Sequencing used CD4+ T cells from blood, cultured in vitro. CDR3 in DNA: TGCGCCAGCAGCTTGGAATGGACATCGTTCTCCTACAATGAGCAGTTCTTC. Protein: CASSLEWTSFSYNEQFF.